This T cell receptor (beta chain) was profiled in a study of T cells expressing NK-cell markers. CDR1 and CDR2 from the germline V gene are SSHAT and FNYEAQ (reference sequence). The CDR3 spans 17 residues. To note about this clonotype: Its specificity is unknown.

Study observations and caveats: Dominant NKG2C+ clonotypes made up about 1.0-7.5% of CD8+ T cells in roughly 6 donors. Also leading the CD3+CD56-NKG2C+ fraction in several donors were these clonotypes.

TCRdb re-called the 5' RACE reads; one entry per CDR3 protein, DNA not given. The table gives about 550,000 distinct CDR3 sequences; the top ten clones make up about 3.6% of it. The sequence came from a man between 18 and 29 years old in good health. V gene TRBV7-7 combines with J gene TRBJ1-4. Input material: blood T cells: a sorted CD56 or NKG2C T cell subset, CD4+ or CD8+ T cells, or bulk PBMC T cells (not recorded which). The CDR3 is CASSPGPVTLPNEKLFF.